The sequence of this T cell receptor (beta chain) was determined in a study of blood T cell repertoires in COVID-19. Study in general: Sources were T cells, B-cell-depleted T cells, or PBMCs; the material itself was cDNA or gDNA.

Germline V gene sequence: CDR1 SNHLY, CDR2 FYNNEI. This CDR3 is built from 15 residues. J lost 3 bases, V lost 8 bases, and 11 bases had no gene match. Clinical history as reported by participants underpinned cohort assignment. The table came from immunoSEQ multiplex PCR; TCRdb's copy has only in-frame clones and leaves some out. Of roughly 200,000 clones listed, roughly 82% are singletons. The sequenced sample consisted of PBMCs or T cells enriched from blood (not recorded which). V usage is TRBV2 and J usage is TRBJ2-7; 9 nucleotides align to TRBD2. This sequence originates from a man aged 40-50 years with acute COVID-19. For the CDR3, the DNA is TGTGCCAGCTCGCCCCGTTTAGCGGGAGTCTACGAGCAGTACTTC. It codes for CASSPRLAGVYEQYF.